A single sample is the source of the 17 T cell receptor beta chains below, sequenced in a study of response to subunit inactivated influenza vaccine. One entry per CDR3 protein results from TCRdb running MiXCR on the RT-PCR reads. The table has 590,000 or so distinct CDR3 sequences, 14% seen once. The specimen comprised PBMCs from blood, sampled around two weeks before vaccination. The receptors here all came from a middle-aged man who received an inactivated influenza vaccine.

The gene calls are TRBV30 and TRBJ2-7; D is uncertain. The CDR3 contains 13 residues. Germline values: CDR1 GTSNPN, CDR2 SVGIG (reference sequence). Deletions cut 0 bases from V and 0 bases from J, with 6 bases between. DNA of the CDR3: TGTGCCTGGAGTGTACCCCACTCCTACGAGCAGTACTTC. Translation gives CAWSVPHSYEQYF.

This clonotype has just a few counts. CDR3 region: CASSSPLGQPQHF. The CDR3 coding sequence is TGTGCCAGCAGTTCCCCCTTAGGGCAGCCCCAGCATTTT. V and J are TRBV6-6 and TRBJ1-5; D is unresolved. CDR3 length equals 13 residues. Trimming pared 4 bases from V and 7 bases from J, leaving 11 bases between. From germline, CDR1 is MNHNY and CDR2 SVGAGI (reference sequence).

This chain uses TRBV6-6 with TRBJ2-1; TRBD1 might be the D (6 bases). Germline V gene lookup returns CDR1 MNHNY and CDR2 SVGAGI (reference sequence). V lost 8 bases, J lost 4 bases, and 12 bases lay in between. The CDR3 length is 13 residues. The CDR3 protein is CASYKQGYNEQFF. CDR3 nucleotides: TGTGCCAGCTATAAACAGGGTTACAATGAGCAGTTCTTC.

The genes are TRBV5-6 and TRBJ2-7, with D unresolved. This CDR3 is 12 amino acids long. CDR1 SGHDT and CDR2 YYEEEE come from the germline V gene. V lost 2 bases to trimming and J lost 5 bases, with 8 bases between them. The CDR3 protein is CASSFEGNEQYF. Here the CDR3 DNA reads TGTGCCAGCAGCTTTGAAGGGAACGAGCAGTACTTC.

V is TRBV12-3 or TRBV12-4 and J is TRBJ1-1; a weak D match, TRBD1 (5 bases). Trimming shortened V by 2 bases and J by 6 bases, and 13 bases separated the two germline ends. The CDR3 length is 14 residues. The CDR3 reads CASSLHAGPPEAFF. The CDR3 DNA follows: TGTGCCAGCAGTTTACATGCGGGGCCCCCTGAAGCTTTCTTT.

This clonotype was seen only a few times. The chain uses TRBV4-1 and TRBJ2-3, with 8 bases identical to TRBD2. The CDR3 contains 16 residues. CDR1 is MGHRA, CDR2 YSYEKL, per germline. Trimming at V came to 4 bases and at J to 0 bases, leaving 6 bases not matched to a gene. The CDR3 coding sequence is TGCGCCAGCAGCCGATCTAGCGGGCTGAGCACAGATACGCAGTATTTT. Translation gives CASSRSSGLSTDTQYF.

This clonotype was counted a few times. The rearrangement uses TRBV12-3 or TRBV12-4 and TRBJ2-1, with TRBD1 matching 11 bases. CDR3 size: 17 residues. Trimming removed 5 bases from V and 3 bases from J; junction bases left unmatched: 9. The CDR3 protein is CASSPRQGQGDYNEQFF. The CDR3 coding sequence is TGTGCCAGCAGTCCCCGCCAGGGACAGGGGGACTACAATGAGCAGTTCTTC.

This clonotype turned up a few times. J is TRBJ2-1 and V is TRBV12-3 or TRBV12-4; tentatively, D is TRBD1 (5 bases). The CDR3 runs to 15 residues. Trimming shortened V by 7 bases and J by 2 bases, and 15 bases separated the two germline ends. The CDR3 nucleotides are TGTGCCAGCACCTTTAGGGGTGGGACCTACAATGAGCAGTTCTTC. Amino acid sequence: CASTFRGGTYNEQFF.

The V gene is TRBV19, the J gene TRBJ2-7, with 10 bases that match TRBD1. After removal of 10 bases from V and 4 bases from J, the junction contained 7 bases not matched to a gene. Germline V gene data show CDR1 as LNHDA and CDR2 as SQIVND (reference sequence). This CDR3 is 13 amino acids long. The CDR3 coding sequence is TGTGCCACACGGGACAGGGGAAAATACGAGCAGTACTTC. Protein product: CATRDRGKYEQYF. Complete variable domain (other parts from reference TRBV19 and TRBJ2-7): DGGITQSPKYLFRKEGQNVTLSCEQNLNHDAMYWYRQDPGQGLRLIYYSQIVNDFQKGDIAEGYSVSREKKESFPLTVTSAQKNPTAFYLCATRDRGKYEQYFGPGTRLTVT.

This clonotype was recorded many times. This chain joins TRBV7-6 and TRBJ2-5; 8 nucleotides agree with TRBD1. V was clipped by 5 bases and J by 4 bases; unmatched bases: 9. This CDR3 is 15 amino acids long. Looked up from germline, CDR1 is SGHVS and CDR2 is FNYEAQ. CDR3 DNA sequence: TGTGCCAGCAGCCTGACAGGGGCGGGTAGAGAGACCCAGTACTTC. Protein: CASSLTGAGRETQYF.

The chain employs TRBV7-2 and TRBJ2-5; no clear D gene. V was clipped by 10 bases and J by 2 bases, with 20 bases between them. The CDR3 consists of 15 residues. Per germline, CDR1 SGHTA and CDR2 FQGNSA. The CDR3 DNA reads as TGTGCCACCGCCCCCCTTTCCGGGCTACAAGAGACCCAGTACTTC. This sequence encodes CATAPLSGLQETQYF.

The rearrangement joins TRBV12-3 or TRBV12-4 to TRBJ2-4, with 10 bases lining up with TRBD1. The CDR3 spans 15 residues. Losses at the gene ends were 6 bases for V and 3 bases for J; bases not matched to a gene: 5. The CDR3 protein is CASRAGTGDKNIQYF. CDR3 nucleotides: TGTGCCAGCAGGGCCGGGACAGGGGACAAAAACATTCAGTACTTC.

The table lists this clonotype with a few counts. V gene TRBV24-1 combines with J gene TRBJ2-7; the D is unclear. The CDR3 extends over 13 amino acids. CDR1 is KGHDR and CDR2 is SFDVKD in the germline V gene. V lost 4 bases and J 3 bases, leaving 9 bases between the germline ends. Here the CDR3 reads CATSENSNYEQYF. The CDR3 nucleotides read TGTGCCACCAGTGAGAACAGTAACTACGAGCAGTACTTC.

This chain links TRBV20-1 with TRBJ1-5; TRBD1 might be the D (5 bases). The CDR3 is made up of 12 amino acids. Germline V gene sequence: CDR1 DFQATT, CDR2 SNEGSKA (reference sequence). Trimming stripped 5 bases from V and 6 bases from J, with 11 bases between. CDR3 bases: TGCAGTGCTGGGGCGGGGAGTCAGCCCCAGCATTTT. Translating it yields CSAGAGSQPQHF.

V and J are TRBV5-6 and TRBJ2-5, with D maybe TRBD2 (6 bases). CDR1 is SGHDT, CDR2 YYEEEE, per germline. The V and J ends lost 1 base and 0 bases respectively, with 13 bases between them. The CDR3 is 16 amino acids. In DNA, the CDR3 is TGTGCCAGCAGCTTGAGGGCGGGATACTACCAAGAGACCCAGTACTTC. It encodes CASSLRAGYYQETQYF.

V gene TRBV27 combines with J gene TRBJ2-2; TRBD2 might be the D (5 bases). V lost 5 bases and J lost 1, with 14 bases in between. The CDR3 contains 16 residues. The germline gives CDR1 MNHEY, CDR2 SMNVEV (reference sequence). The CDR3 loop reads CASSLRPGVNTGELFF. The DNA of the CDR3 is TGTGCCAGCAGTCTTAGGCCCGGGGTGAACACCGGGGAGCTGTTTTTT.

This clonotype was seen ten or more times. The genes are TRBV9 and TRBJ1-6; weak D call: TRBD1 (5 bases). Trimming stripped 3 bases from V and 9 bases from J, with 10 bases between. This CDR3 contains 13 residues. In germline, CDR1 is SGDLS, CDR2 YYNGEE. For the CDR3, the DNA is TGTGCCAGCAGCGGGGGGGAACGTTCACCCCTCCACTTT. Translated, it gives CASSGGERSPLHF. Based on the CDR3 plus reference TRBV9 and TRBJ1-6, the full variable domain is DSGVTQTPKHLITATGQRVTLRCSPRSGDLSVYWYQQSLDQGLQFLIQYYNGEERAKGNILERFSAQQFPDLHSELNLSSLELGDSALYFCASSGGERSPLHFGNGTRLTVT.